What follows are 19 T cell receptor beta chains derived from one specimen sequenced in a study of blood T cell repertoires in COVID-19. Some clones are missing from TCRdb's copy, which holds only in-frame ones; the method was immunoSEQ multiplex PCR. Found here are around 320,000 clones, 70% to 90% of them singletons; the top ten hold about 7%. The sample was peripheral blood. These receptors were taken from a woman aged 25 to 39 who had recovered from COVID-19.

The rearrangement links TRBV12-3 or TRBV12-4 to TRBJ1-5, with D hard to call. The ends were cut back, 6 bases at V and 9 bases at J, with 15 bases in the middle. The CDR3 totals 13 residues. DNA of the CDR3: TGTGCCAGCAGCCCGACGGCTAGCGGGCCCCAGCATTTT. Protein: CASSPTASGPQHF.

In DNA, the CDR3 is TGTGCCAGTAGTATCCGACAGGGGGCTCTGCACACTGAAGCTTTCTTT. Translating gives CASSIRQGALHTEAFF. The rearrangement uses TRBV19 and TRBJ1-1, with TRBD1 matching over 10 bases. The CDR3 loop spans 16 amino acids. The V gene end was trimmed by 3 bases and the J gene end by 3 bases; junction bases not matched to a gene: 7. The V gene's germline CDR1 is LNHDA and CDR2 SQIVND (reference sequence). Looking up the rest from reference TRBV19 and TRBJ1-1 gives the full variable domain: DGGITQSPKYLFRKEGQNVTLSCEQNLNHDAMYWYRQDPGQGLRLIYYSQIVNDFQKGDIAEGYSVSREKKESFPLTVTSAQKNPTAFYLCASSIRQGALHTEAFFGQGTRLTVV.

The chain joins TRBV5-4 to TRBJ1-4, with D tentatively TRBD1 (5 bases). CDR3 length: 15 amino acids. Trimming left V 1 base short and J 5 bases short, with 12 bases between. Germline loops: CDR1 SGHNT, CDR2 YYREEE (reference sequence). Written as DNA, the CDR3 is TGTGCCAGCAGCTTGTACGCAGGGAAGAATGAAAAACTGTTTTTT. This translates into CASSLYAGKNEKLFF.

V usage is TRBV2 and J usage is TRBJ1-4, with TRBD1 matching 9 bases. V was pared by 1 base and J by 3 bases, with 6 bases of the junction left unmatched. CDR3 size: 17 residues. CDR1 is SNHLY, CDR2 FYNNEI, per germline. The CDR3 DNA reads as TGTGCCAGCAGTGAAGGGTGGACAGGGGTGTCTAATGAAAAACTGTTTTTT. Amino acids: CASSEGWTGVSNEKLFF. The full variable domain, with the rest looked up from reference TRBV2 and TRBJ1-4, is EPEVTQTPSHQVTQMGQEVILRCVPISNHLYFYWYRQILGQKVEFLVSFYNNEISEKSEIFDDQFSVERPDGSNFTLKIRSTKLEDSAMYFCASSEGWTGVSNEKLFFGSGTQLSVL.

This chain joins TRBV5-1 and TRBJ1-1; 9 nucleotides match TRBD1. V gave up 4 bases and J gave up 5 bases; unmatched junction bases: 6. CDR1 and CDR2 from the germline V gene are SGHRS and YFSETQ. The CDR3 loop spans 14 amino acids. CDR3 amino acids: CASSIQGADTEAFF. CDR3 nucleotide sequence: TGCGCCAGCAGCATACAGGGGGCAGATACTGAAGCTTTCTTT.

This clone has just one count. The CDR3 here is CASSALGSPSYNEQFF. CDR3 sequence (DNA): TGTGCCAGCAGCGCCCTAGGGAGTCCCTCCTACAATGAGCAGTTCTTC. The chain couples TRBV27 to TRBJ2-1; the D gene is possibly TRBD2 (5 bases). V gave up 6 bases and J gave up 0 bases, with 15 bases separating them. The V gene's germline CDR1 is MNHEY and CDR2 SMNVEV (reference sequence). This CDR3 contains 16 residues.

V is TRBV19 and J is TRBJ2-6, with 9 bases fitting TRBD1. V trimming: 6 bases; J trimming: 2 bases; junction bases outside the gene matches: 8. In germline, CDR1 is LNHDA, CDR2 SQIVND (reference sequence). The CDR3 loop spans 17 amino acids. CDR3: CASRSGQGLTGANVLTF. The CDR3 DNA sequence: TGTGCCAGTAGATCGGGACAGGGATTAACTGGGGCCAACGTCCTGACTTTC.

This clone appeared once. V gene TRBV19 combines with J gene TRBJ2-7; 8 bases are a match to TRBD1. The CDR3 contains 15 residues. V dropped 5 bases and J dropped 5; count of bases not matched to a gene: 11. Germline V gives CDR1 LNHDA, CDR2 SQIVND (reference sequence). CDR3 protein: CASSPGQGVLDEQYF. For the CDR3, the DNA is TGTGCCAGTAGTCCCGGACAGGGAGTTCTAGACGAGCAGTACTTC.

The rearrangement joins TRBV15 to TRBJ2-7; 11 positions agree with TRBD1. From germline, CDR1 is LNHNV and CDR2 YYDKDF (reference sequence). V trimming: 8 bases; J trimming: 2 bases; junction bases outside the gene matches: 5. The CDR3 loop spans 14 amino acids. The chain's CDR3 is CATSGQGATYEQYF. Here the CDR3 DNA reads TGTGCCACCTCTGGACAGGGGGCGACCTACGAGCAGTACTTC.

This rearrangement joins TRBV5-1 to TRBJ2-5; maybe TRBD2 (6 bases). Trimming took off 4 bases at V and 5 bases at J, with 18 bases between the two ends. CDR1 and CDR2 from the germline V gene are SGHRS and YFSETQ. The CDR3 is made up of 15 amino acids. DNA for the CDR3: TGCGCCAGCAGCGTCGCCGGGACTCCCGCCGAGACCCAGTACTTC. Translation gives CASSVAGTPAETQYF.

The chain couples TRBV6-5 to TRBJ1-6; D not certain. The CDR3 loop spans 15 amino acids. V was pared by 3 bases and J by 10 bases, with 16 bases between. Per germline, CDR1 MNHEY and CDR2 SVGAGI. CDR3: CASSYGDSSGSPLHF. As DNA, the CDR3 is TGTGCCAGCAGTTATGGAGACTCATCGGGGTCACCCCTCCACTTT.

V usage is TRBV7-8 and J usage is TRBJ2-7; D is perhaps TRBD2 (6 bases). The CDR3 covers 15 residues. Trimming took 5 bases from V and 2 from J, leaving 16 bases between them. In germline, CDR1 is SGHVS, CDR2 FQNEAQ. The CDR3 loop reads CASSPGTEPTYEQYF. In nucleotides, the CDR3 is TGTGCCAGCAGCCCGGGGACTGAACCGACCTACGAGCAGTACTTC. Full variable domain (remainder filled in from reference TRBV7-8 and TRBJ2-7): GAGVSQSPRYKVAKRGQDVALRCDPISGHVSLFWYQQALGQGPEFLTYFQNEAQLDKSGLPSDRFFAERPEGSVSTLKIQRTQQEDSAVYLCASSPGTEPTYEQYFGPGTRLTVT.

The chain carries TRBV12-5 and TRBJ2-3, with 12 bases matching TRBD2. CDR3 length: 15 residues. CDR1 and CDR2 (germline): LGHNT, FRNRAP. The ends lost 4 bases at V and 3 bases at J; junction bases unmatched: 2. As DNA, the CDR3 is TGTGCTAGTGGTTCCGGACTAGCGGGGACAGATACGCAGTATTTT. Protein product: CASGSGLAGTDTQYF.

The J gene is TRBJ1-5, the V gene TRBV24-1; 8 positions agree with TRBD1. The CDR3 sequence is 14 residues long. J lost 7 bases, V lost 4 bases, and 5 bases had no gene match. Germline CDR1 reads KGHDR; CDR2 reads SFDVKD. In DNA, the CDR3 is TGTGCCACCAGTGACAACAGGGGGACGCAGCCCCAGCATTTT. This translates into CATSDNRGTQPQHF.

The table lists this clone with a count of one. The chain employs TRBV5-1 and TRBJ2-3; D may be TRBD1 (5 bases). Germline V gene sequence: CDR1 SGHRS, CDR2 YFSETQ. The CDR3 loop spans 13 amino acids. Trimming removed 4 bases from V and 3 bases from J, with 9 bases in between. CDR3 nucleotide sequence: TGCGCCAGCAGCATTCACAGGACAGATACGCAGTATTTT. Its protein is CASSIHRTDTQYF.

The chain links TRBV28 to TRBJ2-7, with 9 bases identical to TRBD1. The germline CDR1 and CDR2 sequences are MDHEN and SYDVKM. CDR3 size: 14 residues. Trimming took 6 bases from V and 6 from J; bases not matched to a gene: 9. CDR3 region: CASSRDRVGAEQYF. CDR3 nucleotides: TGTGCCAGCAGCCGGGACAGGGTGGGGGCCGAGCAGTACTTC. Full variable domain (missing parts from reference TRBV28 and TRBJ2-7): DVKVTQSSRYLVKRTGEKVFLECVQDMDHENMFWYRQDPGLGLRLIYFSYDVKMKEKGDIPEGYSVSREKKERFSLILESASTNQTSMYLCASSRDRVGAEQYFGPGTRLTVT.

The rearrangement joins TRBV19 to TRBJ2-3; weak D call: TRBD2 (6 bases). Germline CDR1 reads LNHDA; CDR2 reads SQIVND (reference sequence). The CDR3 contains 15 residues. V lost 0 bases and J lost 1, with 8 bases in between. The CDR3 coding sequence is TGTGCCAGTAGTATAGATGGAGGGCGCACAGATACGCAGTATTTT. Protein sequence: CASSIDGGRTDTQYF.

This sequence joins TRBV18 and TRBJ2-2; TRBD2 matches at 7 bases. V lost 1 base and J lost 8; bases outside the gene matches: 10. Germline CDR1 and CDR2: KGHSH and LQKENI. This CDR3 is 16 amino acids long. The CDR3 nucleotides read TGTGCCAGCTCACCACGTAGGCTAGCGGCCCTGGGGGAGCTGTTTTTT. It translates to CASSPRRLAALGELFF.

This clone was observed a single time. The gene calls are TRBV3-1 (or the pseudogene TRBV3-2) and TRBJ1-4; D ambiguous. V was pared by 1 base and J by 6 bases, with 12 bases between. CDR1 is LGHDT and CDR2 is YNNKEL in the germline V gene (reference sequence). The CDR3 consists of 15 residues. Written as DNA, the CDR3 is TGTGCCAGCAGCCAAGTTTCAGGTCGCGATGAAAAACTGTTTTTT. It codes for CASSQVSGRDEKLFF.